The present entry profiles one T cell receptor (beta chain) with its context. Other DNA sequences from this sample encode an identical CDR3 as well. This entry comes from a study of OX40 agonist ivuxolimab in advanced cancers. The overall study: Three patients got partial responses; one had hepatocellular carcinoma and two had cutaneous melanoma.

This CDR3 contains 12 residues. Per the germline V gene, CDR1 is MDHEN and CDR2 is SYDVKM. V gave up 6 bases and J gave up 6 bases, with 11 bases separating them. Sequencing used immunoSEQ multiplex PCR; TCRdb keeps in-frame clones, though not all of them. The table shows about 18,000 clones, with roughly 84% occurring only once. The rearrangement links TRBV28 to TRBJ1-2; D call uncertain. The TCR was taken from an adult with an advanced solid tumor such as melanoma, head and neck, liver or kidney cancer. Here the sequenced sample was CD4+ or CD8+ T cells sorted from blood, taken in a trial of the OX40 agonist ivuxolimab. The CDR3 DNA sequence: TGTGCCAGCAGCCTCATGGGGAATGGCTACACCTTC. As protein: CASSLMGNGYTF.